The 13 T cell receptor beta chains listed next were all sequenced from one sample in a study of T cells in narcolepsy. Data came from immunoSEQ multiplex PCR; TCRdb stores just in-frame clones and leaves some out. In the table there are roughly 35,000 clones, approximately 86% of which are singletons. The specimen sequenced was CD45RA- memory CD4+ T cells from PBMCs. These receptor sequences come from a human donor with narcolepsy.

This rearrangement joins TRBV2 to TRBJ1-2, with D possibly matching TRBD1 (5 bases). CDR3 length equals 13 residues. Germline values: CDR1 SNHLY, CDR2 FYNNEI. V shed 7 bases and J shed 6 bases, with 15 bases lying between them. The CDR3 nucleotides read TGTGCCAGCACTTTTGGGGGAGGGCATGGCTACACCTTC. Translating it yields CASTFGGGHGYTF.

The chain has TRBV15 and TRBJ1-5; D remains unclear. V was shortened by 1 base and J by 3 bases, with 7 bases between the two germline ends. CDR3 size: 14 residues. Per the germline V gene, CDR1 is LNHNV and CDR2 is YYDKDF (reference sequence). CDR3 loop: CATSRGGINQPQHF. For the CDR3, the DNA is TGTGCCACCAGCAGAGGTGGGATCAATCAGCCCCAGCATTTT.

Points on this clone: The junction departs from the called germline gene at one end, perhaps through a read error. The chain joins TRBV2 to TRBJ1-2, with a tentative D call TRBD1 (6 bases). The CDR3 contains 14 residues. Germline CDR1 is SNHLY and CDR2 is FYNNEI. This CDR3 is CASSEGGALEGGTF. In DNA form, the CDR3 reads TGTGCCAGCAGCGAAGGGGGGGCCCTCGAAGGGGGTACCTTC.

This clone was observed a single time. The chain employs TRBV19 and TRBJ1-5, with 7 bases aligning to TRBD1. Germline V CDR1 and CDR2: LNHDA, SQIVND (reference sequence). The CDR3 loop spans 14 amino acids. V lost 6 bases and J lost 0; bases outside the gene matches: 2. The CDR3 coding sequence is TGTGCCAGTAGCGACAGGGATAGCAATCAGCCCCAGCATTTT. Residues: CASSDRDSNQPQHF.

The CDR3 DNA sequence: TGTGCCAGCAGCCGCGGACAGAGGGATAATTCACCCCTCCACTTT. Translation gives CASSRGQRDNSPLHF. The chain couples TRBV4-2 to TRBJ1-6; possible D gene TRBD1, 6 bases. Germline V CDR1 and CDR2: LGHNA, YNFKEQ. The CDR3 has 15 residues. V was trimmed by 4 bases and J by 5 bases, leaving 12 bases between them.

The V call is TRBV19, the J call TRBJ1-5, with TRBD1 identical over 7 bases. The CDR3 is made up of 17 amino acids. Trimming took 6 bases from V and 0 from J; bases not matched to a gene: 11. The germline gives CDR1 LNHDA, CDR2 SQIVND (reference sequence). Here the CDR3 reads CASRRGQQEYSNQPQHF. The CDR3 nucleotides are TGTGCCAGTAGACGGGGACAGCAGGAGTATAGCAATCAGCCCCAGCATTTT.

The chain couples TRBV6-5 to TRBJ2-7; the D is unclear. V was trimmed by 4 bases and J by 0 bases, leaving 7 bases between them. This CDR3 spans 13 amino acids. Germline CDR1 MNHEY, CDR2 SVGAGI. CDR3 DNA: TGTGCCAGCAGTTCCCTTGCCTCCTACGAGCAGTACTTC. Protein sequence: CASSSLASYEQYF.

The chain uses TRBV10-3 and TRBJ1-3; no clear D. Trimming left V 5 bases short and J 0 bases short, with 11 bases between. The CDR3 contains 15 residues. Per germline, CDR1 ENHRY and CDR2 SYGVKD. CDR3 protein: CAISSREASGNTIYF. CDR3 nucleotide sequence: TGTGCCATCAGTAGCCGGGAAGCCTCTGGAAACACCATATATTTT.

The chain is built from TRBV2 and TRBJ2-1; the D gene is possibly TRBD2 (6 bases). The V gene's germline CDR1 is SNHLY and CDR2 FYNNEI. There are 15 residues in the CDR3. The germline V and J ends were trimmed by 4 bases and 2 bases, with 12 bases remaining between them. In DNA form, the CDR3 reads TGTGCCAGCAGTGGGGGACTGGGTACCTACAATGAGCAGTTCTTC. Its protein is CASSGGLGTYNEQFF.

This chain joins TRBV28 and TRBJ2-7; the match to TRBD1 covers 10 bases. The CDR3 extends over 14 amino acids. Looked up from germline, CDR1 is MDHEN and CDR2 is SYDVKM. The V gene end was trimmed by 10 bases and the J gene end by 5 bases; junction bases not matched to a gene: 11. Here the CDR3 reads CATTFGTGVDEQYF. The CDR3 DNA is TGTGCCACCACGTTCGGGACAGGGGTCGACGAGCAGTACTTC.

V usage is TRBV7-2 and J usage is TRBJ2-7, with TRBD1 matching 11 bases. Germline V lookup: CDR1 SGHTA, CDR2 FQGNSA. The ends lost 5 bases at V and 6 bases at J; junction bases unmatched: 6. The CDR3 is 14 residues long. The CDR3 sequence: CASSPGDRGGEQYF. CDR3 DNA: TGTGCCAGCAGCCCCGGGGACAGGGGGGGCGAGCAGTACTTC. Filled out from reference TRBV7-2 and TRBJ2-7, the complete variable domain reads GAGVSQSPSNKVTEKGKDVELRCDPISGHTALYWYRQSLGQGLEFLIYFQGNSAPDKSGLPSDRFSAERTGGSVSTLTIQRTQQEDSAVYLCASSPGDRGGEQYFGPGTRLTVT.

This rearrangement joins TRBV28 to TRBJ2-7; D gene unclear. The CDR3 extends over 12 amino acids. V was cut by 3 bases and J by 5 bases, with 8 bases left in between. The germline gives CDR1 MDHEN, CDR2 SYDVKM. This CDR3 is CASSLPPHEQYF. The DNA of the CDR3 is TGTGCCAGCAGTTTGCCGCCTCACGAGCAGTACTTC.

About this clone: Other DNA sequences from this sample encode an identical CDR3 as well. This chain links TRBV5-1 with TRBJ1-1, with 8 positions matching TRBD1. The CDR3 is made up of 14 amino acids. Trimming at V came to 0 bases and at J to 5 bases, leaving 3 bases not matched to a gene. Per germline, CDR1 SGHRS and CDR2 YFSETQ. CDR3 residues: CASSLAGGRTEAFF. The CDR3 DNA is TGCGCCAGCAGCTTGGCAGGGGGCAGGACTGAAGCTTTCTTT.